The T cell receptor (beta chain) described here comes from a study of T cells in Graves' hyperthyroidism and ophthalmopathy (dated by TCRdb to about 2019). About the study as a whole: Peripheral blood samples were taken at the time of initial diagnosis, prior to any treatment. TCR V-J signatures able to tell the groups apart were searched for in a discovery cohort of 100 patients, of whom 43 had Graves' ophthalmopathy and some 60 had stable Graves' hyperthyroidism. An independent validation cohort of 18 to 20 hyperthyroidism patients and 17 patients who later progressed to ophthalmopathy tested prospective prediction of ophthalmopathy. The approximately 95 discovery patients were divided at random into training and test sets in a 7:3 ratio. In roughly six Graves' hyperthyroidism patients, the study also compared T-cell repertoires from thyroid tissue with T-cell repertoires from blood. Following sampling, methimazole starting at 30 mg daily was given to hyperthyroidism patients, and high-dose intravenous methylprednisolone was given to ophthalmopathy patients. According to the paper, TCR Vbeta CDR3 sequencing was carried out on over 130 peripheral blood samples, which came from under 50 ophthalmopathy, under 80 hyperthyroidism and roughly 17 progressor patients.

The hyperthyroidism patients were between 18 and 65 years old and newly diagnosed, with a disease duration of less than 2 months. Exclusion was applied to patients with uncontrolled infections, other autoimmune diseases, pregnancy or lactation. Diagnoses were based on clinical symptoms, serum thyroxine and TRAb, thyroid ultrasound and orbital computed tomography. Blood from progressor patients was collected at the time of first diagnosis with hyperthyroidism, before any ophthalmopathy symptoms had appeared. PBMCs were isolated from about 9.2 ml of fresh peripheral blood by Ficoll-Paque density gradient centrifugation. Progressor patients were defined as those initially diagnosed with Graves' hyperthyroidism in whom ophthalmopathy developed during follow-up. Trizol reagent was used to extract total RNA, and RNA quality was then checked on an Agilent 2100 Bioanalyzer. Here is what the overall study found, with its caveats: No statistical method was used to fix the sample size in advance, and group allocation was not hidden from the investigators. A model built on a 13 V-J signature distinguished ophthalmopathy from stable hyperthyroidism, reaching 85% to 90% sensitivity and under 84% specificity in cross-validation and 80%/75% in testing. Most expanded thyroid clonotypes (frequency above 0.001) were also found in blood, which suggests that blood repertoires may mirror thyroid immune responses. In validation, the model predicted progression to ophthalmopathy with approximately 69% sensitivity and 72% to 85% specificity, a median of about 6.7 months before onset.

Inclusive of the bounding cysteine and phenylalanine, the CDR3 is 14 residues long. Of the read, only the CDR3 DNA is kept; its 42 bases are in frame from base 1. The junction carries 18 bases between V and J, which are trimmed by 6 bases and 3 bases respectively. In the germline V gene (reference sequence), CDR1 corresponds to GTSNPN and CDR2 to SVGIG. There are many counts of this clonotype. Its binding antigen is unknown. Per-base qualities were not stored, and no clone one base away is much larger. Amplification of TCR beta CDR3 regions was carried out from RNA transcripts. The TCR CDR3 was subjected to a first round of RT-PCR using the HTBI primer set and the Qiagen OneStep RT-PCR kit. Libraries were constructed in a second round of multiplex PCR, after which size selection and purification were performed. Sequencing of the libraries was done on an Illumina HiSeq2000 using paired-end 100 bp reads. In the authors' own workflow: SOAPnuke was used to process the raw data, with reads discarded if the reads contained adapters or uncalled bases, had a mean Phred below 15, or lacked an exact constant-primer or identifier match. High-quality paired reads were merged using COPE v1.2.5, and each unique nucleotide sequence was defined as a clonotype. MiTCR v1.1 was used to align clonotypes to the IMGT TRBV, TRBD and TRBJ reference segments. Analysis was restricted to V-J combinations with a frequency above 0.0001, which covered 98% to 99.2% of repertoires. A TCS score was defined as the ratio of F50 (clonal expansion) to E x V (chaos), with BLOSUM62-based TCRdist applied between CDR3 peptides within each V-J. Welch's t-statistics and random forest reduced around 520 V-J features to roughly 13, which were used in a naive Bayes classifier (R e1071). TCRdb applied fastp at Q25 and MiXCR to the public reads, then kept only in-frame beta chains. Every CDR3 protein is listed once, alongside the most common genes and DNA of its rows. TCRdb's processing, not the authors' own work, is the source of the V and J calls. The sample table records around 380,000 distinct CDR3 sequences; about 13% of these occur just once. The ten largest clones take up 20% to 25% of the sample.

The sequence was collected from a man aged 25 to 40 with Graves' hyperthyroidism that later progressed to Graves' ophthalmopathy. Sequencing was performed on blood. The sequence joins TRBV30 to TRBJ2-7, with the D gene call left open. CDR3 reads: CACKADDTFYEQYF. The DNA is TGTGCCTGCAAGGCCGACGACACGTTCTACGAGCAGTACTTC.